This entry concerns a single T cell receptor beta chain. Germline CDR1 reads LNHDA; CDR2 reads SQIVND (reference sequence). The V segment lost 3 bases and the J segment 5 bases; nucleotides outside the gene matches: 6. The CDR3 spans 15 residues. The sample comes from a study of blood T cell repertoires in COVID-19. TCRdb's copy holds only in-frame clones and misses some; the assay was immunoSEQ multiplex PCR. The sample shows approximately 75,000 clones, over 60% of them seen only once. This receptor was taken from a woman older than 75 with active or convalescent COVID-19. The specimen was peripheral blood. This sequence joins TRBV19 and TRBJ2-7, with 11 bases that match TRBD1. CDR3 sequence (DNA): TGTGCCAGTAGTATTAGAGGACAGGGGGCCGACGAGCAGTACTTC. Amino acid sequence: CASSIRGQGADEQYF.